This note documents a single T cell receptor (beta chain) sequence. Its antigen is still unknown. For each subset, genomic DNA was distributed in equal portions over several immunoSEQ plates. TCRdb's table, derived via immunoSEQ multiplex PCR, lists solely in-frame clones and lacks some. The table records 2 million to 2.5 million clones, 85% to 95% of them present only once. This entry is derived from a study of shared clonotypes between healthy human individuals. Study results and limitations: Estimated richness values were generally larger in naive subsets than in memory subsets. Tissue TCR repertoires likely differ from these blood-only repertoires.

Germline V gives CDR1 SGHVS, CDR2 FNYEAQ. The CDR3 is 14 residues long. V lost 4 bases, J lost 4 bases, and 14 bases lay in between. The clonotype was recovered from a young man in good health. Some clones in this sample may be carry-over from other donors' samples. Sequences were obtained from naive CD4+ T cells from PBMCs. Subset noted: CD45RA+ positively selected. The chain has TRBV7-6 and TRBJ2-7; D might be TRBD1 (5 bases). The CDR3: CASSSPGQGYEQYF. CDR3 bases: TGTGCCAGCAGCTCCCCTGGGCAGGGATACGAGCAGTACTTC.